This TCR beta chain was profiled in a study of blood T cell repertoires in COVID-19. The overall study: Whether acute or convalescent, the COVID-19 samples came from the United States, Italy and Spain. From T cells, B-cell-depleted T cells, or PBMCs came the material, which was cDNA or gDNA.

V was shortened by 4 bases and J by 2 bases, with 3 bases between the two germline ends. Germline CDR1 reads KGHDR; CDR2 reads SFDVKD. The CDR3 has 12 residues. As processed by the authors: Scientists estimated how many nucleated cells there were by amplifying reference gene primers. Clones were sequenced by immunoSEQ multiplex PCR, and TCRdb holds only the in-frame ones, with some missing. That table furnishes V, J and clone size, whereas the DNA furnished D and trimming. The sample holds about 250,000 clones, approximately 90% seen once. The specimen sequenced was peripheral blood. The sequence came from a man aged 18 to 29 with active or convalescent COVID-19. The chain employs TRBV24-1 and TRBJ2-3; D call uncertain. For the CDR3, the DNA is TGTGCCACCAGTGACATCACAGATACGCAGTATTTT. Translation gives CATSDITDTQYF.